Listed here are 2 T cell receptor beta chains from one sample, sequenced in a study of T cell responses to AZD1222 COVID-19 vaccine. The assay was immunoSEQ multiplex PCR, and TCRdb's table has in-frame clones only and misses some. The data show 94,000 or so clones, with 70% to 90% seen just once and around 1.5% held by the top ten. Sequenced here: peripheral blood, sampled on day 0 of AZD1222 vaccination. The receptors derive from an adult in good health.

The chain recombines TRBV27 with TRBJ1-1; perhaps TRBD1 as D (6 bases). Looked up from germline, CDR1 is MNHEY and CDR2 is SMNVEV (reference sequence). Trimming removed 5 bases from V and 4 bases from J, with 8 bases in between. The CDR3 contains 12 residues. The CDR3 region has the DNA TGTGCCAGCAGTCAACAGGGCACTGAAGCTTTCTTT. This translates into CASSQQGTEAFF.

The V call is TRBV6-4, the J call TRBJ1-1; 7 bases are shared with TRBD1. V was pared by 7 bases and J by 1 base, with 6 bases of the junction left unmatched. This CDR3 has 14 residues. Germline V lookup: CDR1 MRHNA, CDR2 SNTAGT. The CDR3, as DNA: TGTGCCAGCAAAGTGACAGGGACGAACACTGAAGCTTTCTTT. Its protein is CASKVTGTNTEAFF.